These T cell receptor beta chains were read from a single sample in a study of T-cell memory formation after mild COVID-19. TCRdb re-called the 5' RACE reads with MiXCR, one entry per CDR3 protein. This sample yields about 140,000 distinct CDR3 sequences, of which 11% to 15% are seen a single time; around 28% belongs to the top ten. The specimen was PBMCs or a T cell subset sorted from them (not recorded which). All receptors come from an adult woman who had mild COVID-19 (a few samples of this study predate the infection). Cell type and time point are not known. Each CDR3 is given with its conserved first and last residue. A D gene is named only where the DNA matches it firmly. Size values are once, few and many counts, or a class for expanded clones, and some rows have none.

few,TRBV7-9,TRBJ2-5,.,CASSLQGSEEETQYF,TGTGCCAGCAGCCTTCAGGGTTCCGAGGAGGAGACCCAGTACTTC
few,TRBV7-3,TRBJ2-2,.,CASSHLVGLGAGELFF,TGTGCCAGCAGCCACCTCGTTGGGTTGGGGGCCGGGGAGCTGTTTTTT
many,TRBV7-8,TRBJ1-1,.,CASSLAQGLNTEAFF,TGTGCCAGCAGTTTAGCGCAGGGGCTGAACACTGAAGCTTTCTTT
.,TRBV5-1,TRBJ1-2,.,CASRDRRNINYGYTF,TGCGCCAGCAGGGACAGACGTAACATTAACTATGGCTACACCTTC
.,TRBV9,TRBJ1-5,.,CASSHHPNQPQHF,TGTGCCAGCAGCCACCATCCAAATCAGCCCCAGCATTTT
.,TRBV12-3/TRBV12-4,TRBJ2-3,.,CASSEGLGATDTQYF,TGTGCCAGCAGTGAGGGTTTAGGGGCCACAGATACGCAGTATTTT
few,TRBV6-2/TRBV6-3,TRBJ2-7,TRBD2,CASKPYHRTSGYEQYF,TGTGCCAGCAAACCTTACCATCGGACTAGCGGCTACGAGCAGTACTTC
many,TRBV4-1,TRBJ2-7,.,CASSLEATLYEQYF,TGCGCCAGCAGCCTAGAGGCGACTCTCTACGAGCAGTACTTC
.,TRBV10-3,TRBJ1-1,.,CAISESRDNRPEAFF,TGTGCCATCAGTGAGTCCCGGGACAACCGGCCTGAAGCTTTCTTT
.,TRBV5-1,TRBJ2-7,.,CASSLFPGSYEQYF,TGCGCCAGCAGCTTGTTTCCAGGATCCTACGAGCAGTACTTC
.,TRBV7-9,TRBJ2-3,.,CASSFAPGQAFTDTQYF,TGTGCCAGCAGCTTTGCTCCGGGACAAGCCTTCACAGATACGCAGTATTTT
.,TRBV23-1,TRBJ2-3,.,CASSLSGRGADTQYF,TGCGCCAGCAGTCTCTCTGGTCGGGGTGCAGATACGCAGTATTTT
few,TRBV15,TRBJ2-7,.,CATSRERADGYEQYF,TGTGCCACCAGCAGAGAGCGCGCTGATGGTTACGAGCAGTACTTC
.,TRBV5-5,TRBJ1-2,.,CASSLRGEEYYGYTF,TGTGCCAGCAGCTTGAGGGGGGAGGAGTACTATGGCTACACCTTC
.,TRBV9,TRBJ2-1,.,CASSTQGSNEQFF,TGTGCCAGCAGCACCCAGGGCTCGAATGAGCAGTTCTTC
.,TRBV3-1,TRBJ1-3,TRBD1,CASSPGQHSGNTIYF,TGTGCCAGCAGCCCGGGACAGCACTCTGGAAACACCATATATTTT
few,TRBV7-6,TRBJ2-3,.,CASSPSGTSTDTQYF,TGTGCCAGCAGCCCAAGCGGAACTAGCACAGATACGCAGTATTTT
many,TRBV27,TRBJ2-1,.,CASGSYNEQFF,TGTGCCAGCGGTAGTTACAATGAGCAGTTCTTC
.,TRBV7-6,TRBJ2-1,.,CASSQSATGYNEQFF,TGTGCCAGCAGCCAGTCAGCGACAGGCTACAATGAGCAGTTCTTC
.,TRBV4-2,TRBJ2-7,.,CASSQEMYRELTPYEQYF,TGTGCCAGCAGCCAAGAGATGTACCGGGAGTTGACCCCCTACGAGCAGTACTTC
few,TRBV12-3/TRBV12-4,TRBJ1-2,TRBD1,CASSLPGGNYGYTF,TGTGCCAGCAGTTTACCAGGGGGCAACTATGGCTACACCTTC
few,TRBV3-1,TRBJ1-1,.,CASSPRNKEFEAFF,TGTGCCAGCAGCCCCCGAAACAAGGAATTTGAAGCTTTCTTT
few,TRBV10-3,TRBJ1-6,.,CAISNVFPDSGDSPLHF,TGTGCCATCAGTAACGTTTTTCCGGATTCAGGAGATTCACCCCTCCACTTT
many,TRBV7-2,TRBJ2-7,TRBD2,CASSLILAEDYEQYF,TGTGCCAGCAGCTTGATTCTAGCGGAGGACTACGAGCAGTACTTC
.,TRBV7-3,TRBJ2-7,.,CASSLAGRGSYEQYF,TGTGCCAGCAGCTTAGCGGGTCGGGGCTCCTACGAGCAGTACTTC
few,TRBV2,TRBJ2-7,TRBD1,CASRTGTDPYEQYF,TGTGCCAGCAGAACAGGGACAGACCCCTACGAGCAGTACTTC
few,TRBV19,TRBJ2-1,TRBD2,CASSMWGGNNEQFF,TGTGCCAGTAGTATGTGGGGGGGAAACAATGAGCAGTTCTTC
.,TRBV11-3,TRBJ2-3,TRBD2,CASSPRSGGGPDTQYF,TGTGCCAGCAGCCCCCGTTCGGGAGGGGGTCCAGATACGCAGTATTTT
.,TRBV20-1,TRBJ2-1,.,CSLEAGTEYNEQFF,TGCAGTCTCGAGGCCGGGACTGAATACAATGAGCAGTTCTTC
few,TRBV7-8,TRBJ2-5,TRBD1,CASSSLYGDRDEETQYF,TGTGCCAGCAGCTCCTTATATGGGGACAGGGACGAAGAGACCCAGTACTTC
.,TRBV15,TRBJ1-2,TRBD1,CATSRDRGQGYGYTF,TGTGCCACCAGCAGAGATCGGGGACAGGGCTATGGCTACACCTTC
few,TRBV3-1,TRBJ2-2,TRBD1,CASSQEGGSPFLNTGELFF,TGTGCCAGCAGCCAAGAAGGGGGCTCCCCTTTTCTCAACACCGGGGAGCTGTTTTTT
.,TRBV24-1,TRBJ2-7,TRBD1,CATSDSRDRHSYEQYF,TGTGCCACCAGTGATTCCCGGGACAGGCACTCCTACGAGCAGTACTTC
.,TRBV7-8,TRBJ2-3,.,CASSLVSGAVIHFTDTQYF,TGTGCCAGCAGCTTAGTGAGTGGGGCGGTCATCCATTTCACAGATACGCAGTATTTT
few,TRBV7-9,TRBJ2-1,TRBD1,CASSLLTGSGPYNEQFF,TGTGCCAGCAGCTTACTGACAGGGTCCGGTCCCTACAATGAGCAGTTCTTC
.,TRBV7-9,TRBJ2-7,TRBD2,CASSLSGTSEQYF,TGTGCCAGCAGCTTATCCGGGACTAGCGAGCAGTACTTC
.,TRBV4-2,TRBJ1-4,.,CASSQGPDEKLFF,TGTGCCAGCAGCCAAGGACCCGATGAAAAACTGTTTTTT
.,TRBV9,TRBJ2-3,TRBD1,CASSVYYTGAVGPDTQYF,TGTGCCAGCAGCGTTTATTATACAGGGGCTGTAGGCCCAGATACGCAGTATTTT
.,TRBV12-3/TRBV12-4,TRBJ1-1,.,CASSSPAGAEDTEAFF,TGTGCCAGCAGTTCCCCGGCTGGGGCGGAGGACACTGAAGCTTTCTTT
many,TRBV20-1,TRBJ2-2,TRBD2,CSAKLSGSDTGELFF,TGCAGTGCTAAGCTTAGCGGGAGTGACACCGGGGAGCTGTTTTTT
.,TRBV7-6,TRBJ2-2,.,CASSQRALTGELFF,TGTGCCAGCAGCCAAAGGGCCTTAACCGGGGAGCTGTTTTTT
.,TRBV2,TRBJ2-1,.,CASSEAHISSYNEQFF,TGTGCCAGCAGTGAAGCCCACATTAGCTCCTACAATGAGCAGTTCTTC
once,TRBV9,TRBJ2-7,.,CASSVAGGLIYEQYF,TGTGCCAGCAGCGTAGCTGGGGGTTTAATCTACGAGCAGTACTTC
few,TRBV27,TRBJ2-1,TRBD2,CATTSGTSSYNEQFF,TGTGCCACCACATCCGGGACTAGTAGCTACAATGAGCAGTTCTTC
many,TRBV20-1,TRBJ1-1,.,CSARNTRGTEAFF,TGCAGTGCTAGAAACACCAGGGGTACTGAAGCTTTCTTT
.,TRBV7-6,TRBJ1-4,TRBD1,CASSLVDRADEKLFF,TGTGCCAGCAGCTTAGTGGACAGGGCCGATGAAAAACTGTTTTTT